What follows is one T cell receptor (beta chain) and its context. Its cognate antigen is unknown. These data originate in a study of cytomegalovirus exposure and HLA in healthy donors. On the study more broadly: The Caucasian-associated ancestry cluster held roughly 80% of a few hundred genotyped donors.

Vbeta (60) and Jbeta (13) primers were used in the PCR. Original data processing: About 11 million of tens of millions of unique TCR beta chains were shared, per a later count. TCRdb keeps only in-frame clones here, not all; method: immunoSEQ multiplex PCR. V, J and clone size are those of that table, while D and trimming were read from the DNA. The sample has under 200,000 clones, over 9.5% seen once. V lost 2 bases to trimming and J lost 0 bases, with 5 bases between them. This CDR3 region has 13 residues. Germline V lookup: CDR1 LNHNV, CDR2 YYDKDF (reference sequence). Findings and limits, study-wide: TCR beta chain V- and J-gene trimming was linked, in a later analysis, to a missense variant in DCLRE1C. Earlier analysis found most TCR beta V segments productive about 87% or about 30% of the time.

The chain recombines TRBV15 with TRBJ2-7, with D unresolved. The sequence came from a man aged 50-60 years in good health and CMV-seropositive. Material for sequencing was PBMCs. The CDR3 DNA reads TGTGCCACCAGCAGATTCATCTCCTACGAGCAGTACTTC. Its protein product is CATSRFISYEQYF.